This T cell receptor (beta chain) emerged from a study of PD-L1 blockade in urothelial cancer. About the study: Prior chemotherapy regimens per patient numbered 0 to 3.

On this clone: No antigen is known for it.

Specified time point: pretreatment peripheral blood. The study enrolled patients with locally advanced or metastatic urothelial carcinoma. Regarding the study as a whole: More expansion of tumor-associated blood clones, seen at 3 weeks, marked durable-benefit patients. Below-median pretreatment blood TCR clonality was associated with improved progression-free and overall survival.

V gave up 0 bases and J gave up 0 bases, with 10 bases separating them. CDR1 and CDR2 (germline): MRHNA, SNTAGT. This CDR3 is built from 16 residues. TCRdb's copy holds only in-frame clones and misses some; the assay was immunoSEQ multiplex PCR. The sample has tens of thousands of clones, approximately 84% seen once. The source was PBMCs, collected around atezolizumab (anti-PD-L1) treatment. J is TRBJ2-3 and V is TRBV6-4; tentatively, D is TRBD1 (6 bases). The TCR was taken from a man in his fifties with urothelial cancer. In nucleotides, the CDR3 is TGTGCCAGCAGTGACTCTGGACAGATTAGCACAGATACGCAGTATTTT. It specifies CASSDSGQISTDTQYF.